One and the same sample provided the 14 T cell receptor beta chains below, sequenced in a study of cytomegalovirus exposure and HLA in healthy donors. Primers included in the PCR were 60 Vbeta and 13 Jbeta primers. The data were produced by immunoSEQ multiplex PCR, yet TCRdb's version contains in-frame clones alone and is incomplete. The profile shows about 100,000 clones, 81% of them singletons. Source material: PBMCs. The source of these receptors is a woman in her 70s in good health and CMV-seropositive.

This chain links TRBV9 with TRBJ1-1; 7 bases fit TRBD1. The germline V gene has CDR1 SGDLS and CDR2 YYNGEE. The CDR3 spans 15 residues. The V and J ends lost 3 bases and 4 bases, in that order; junction bases with no gene match: 9. In nucleotides, the CDR3 is TGTGCCAGCAGCGAGGGACAGAGGGTGGTCACTGAAGCTTTCTTT. The encoded protein is CASSEGQRVVTEAFF.

The gene calls are TRBV18 and TRBJ2-5; 7 bases match TRBD2. V lost 2 bases and J lost 4; bases outside the gene matches: 16. Germline V CDR1 and CDR2: KGHSH, LQKENI. The CDR3 contains 18 residues. The DNA for the CDR3 is TGTGCCAGCTCACCATTTTCCAGTACTAGCGTTAAACGAGAGACCCAGTACTTC. Its protein is CASSPFSSTSVKRETQYF.

This clone was seen a few times. This sequence joins TRBV10-3 and TRBJ1-1; perhaps TRBD1 as D (5 bases). The CDR3 is 14 amino acids. Trimming stripped 3 bases from V and 7 bases from J, with 15 bases between. In germline, CDR1 is ENHRY, CDR2 SYGVKD. The CDR3 loop is CAISDLLGQGEAFF. The CDR3 bases are TGTGCCATCAGTGACCTCCTCGGGCAGGGTGAAGCTTTCTTT.

The genes are TRBV5-1 and TRBJ1-2; no definite D call. CDR1 is SGHRS, CDR2 YFSETQ, per germline. Trimming shortened V by 3 bases and J by 3 bases, and 12 bases separated the two germline ends. The CDR3 is 14 amino acids. CDR3 loop: CASSYRGNDYGYTF. The CDR3 bases are TGCGCCAGCAGCTACCGGGGTAACGACTATGGCTACACCTTC.

The chain links TRBV11-2 to TRBJ2-3; the D is unclear. The V end was cut by 4 bases, the J end by 7 bases, with 6 bases between. The CDR3 has 11 amino acids. CDR1 and CDR2 (germline): SGHAT, FQNNGV. The CDR3 DNA reads as TGTGCCAGCAGCTCCTTATATACGCAGTATTTT. Its translation: CASSSLYTQYF.

The chain employs TRBV27 and TRBJ2-7; the D gene is possibly TRBD1 (5 bases). V lost 3 bases and J 2 bases, leaving 11 bases between the germline ends. Germline V lookup: CDR1 MNHEY, CDR2 SMNVEV (reference sequence). The CDR3 sequence is 14 residues long. In DNA form, the CDR3 reads TGTGCCAGCAGTTTGCGACAGAGAACCTACGAGCAGTACTTC. Translated: CASSLRQRTYEQYF.

The chain links TRBV9 to TRBJ2-5, with 8 bases aligning to TRBD2. Germline CDR1 SGDLS, CDR2 YYNGEE. The CDR3 is made up of 13 amino acids. V was pared by 5 bases and J by 1 base, with 1 base of the junction left unmatched. Here the CDR3 reads CASSGTSQETQYF. The DNA for the CDR3 is TGTGCCAGCAGTGGGACTAGCCAAGAGACCCAGTACTTC.

The V gene is TRBV7-9, the J gene TRBJ2-1, with TRBD2 matching over 14 bases. J gave up 5 bases and V 5 bases, and 5 bases lay outside the gene matches. This CDR3 is built from 16 residues. Germline assignment: CDR1 SEHNR and CDR2 FQNEAQ (reference sequence). The DNA of the CDR3 is TGTGCCAGCAGCAGACTAGCGGGGGGGAATGACAATGAGCAGTTCTTC. Its translation is CASSRLAGGNDNEQFF.

The chain combines TRBV2 with TRBJ1-3; a possible D gene is TRBD1 (6 bases). Between the trimmed V and J ends, which lost 6 bases and 2 bases, there was a span of 17 bases. This CDR3 has 16 amino acids. Germline V lookup: CDR1 SNHLY, CDR2 FYNNEI. The CDR3 DNA reads as TGTGCCAGCAGAGGACAACCGGGACAAGCTGGAAACACCATATATTTT. Its protein product is CASRGQPGQAGNTIYF.

The chain is built from TRBV4-1 and TRBJ1-2; the match to TRBD1 covers 10 bases. Germline CDR1 and CDR2: MGHRA and YSYEKL. Germline trimming cut 0 bases from V and 7 bases from J; bases unmatched to any gene: 11. The CDR3 length is 17 residues. The CDR3 spells CASSQDLGTGAKGGYTF. In nucleotides, the CDR3 is TGCGCCAGCAGCCAAGATCTGGGGACAGGGGCTAAGGGTGGCTACACCTTC.

This chain links TRBV29-1 with TRBJ2-7; 8 positions match TRBD1. CDR3 length equals 12 residues. V shed 1 base and J 6 bases; nucleotides not matched to a gene: 2. CDR1 and CDR2 (germline): SQVTM, ANQGSEA. The CDR3 region is CSVEVTGVEQYF. DNA for the CDR3: TGCAGCGTTGAAGTGACAGGGGTCGAGCAGTACTTC.

As concerns this clone: Other DNA sequences within the sample encode an identical CDR3. The rearrangement joins TRBV7-8 to TRBJ2-1; D remains unclear. The CDR3 has 12 amino acids. Germline V CDR1 and CDR2: SGHVS, FQNEAQ. Trimming took 5 bases from V and 4 from J, leaving 6 bases between them. The CDR3 DNA reads TGTGCCAGCAGCCCCGGTTACAATGAGCAGTTCTTC. Translating it yields CASSPGYNEQFF.

The CDR3 loop reads CASRLRAGAQETQYF. The CDR3 DNA reads TGTGCCAGCAGACTCCGAGCGGGGGCCCAAGAGACCCAGTACTTC. This chain links TRBV6-5 with TRBJ2-5, with TRBD2 identical over 8 bases. V lost 6 bases and J lost 1; bases outside the gene matches: 7. Looked up from germline, CDR1 is MNHEY and CDR2 is SVGAGI. The CDR3 has 15 residues.

CDR3 nucleotide sequence: TGTGCCACCAGCGCCCGGGAGGGGATCTTTGAAGCTTTCTTT. It yields the protein CATSAREGIFEAFF. This rearrangement joins TRBV15 to TRBJ1-1; tentative D call: TRBD1 (5 bases). The CDR3 runs to 14 residues. V was clipped by 5 bases and J by 7 bases, with 17 bases between them. CDR1 and CDR2 (germline): LNHNV, YYDKDF (reference sequence).